This TCR beta chain comes out of a study of cytomegalovirus exposure and HLA in healthy donors. Study-wide findings and caveats: It was confirmed in vitro that a few of the CMV-associated chains were specific for CMV antigens. A classifier reportedly called cytomegalovirus status with high sensitivity and specificity.

Germline V gene data show CDR1 as SGHNT and CDR2 as YYREEE (reference sequence). J gave up 6 bases and V 4 bases, and 5 bases lay outside the gene matches. The CDR3 totals 14 residues. The study ran its PCR with 60 Vbeta and 13 Jbeta primers. Measured with immunoSEQ multiplex PCR; TCRdb has only the in-frame clones, and not every one. The sample lists around 100,000 clones, less than 70% occurring once. For this clone: What it binds is not known.

This chain links TRBV5-4 with TRBJ1-2; 11 positions match TRBD1. Sequencing used PBMCs. The clonotype was recovered from a woman in her twenties or thirties in good health and CMV-seronegative. As DNA, the CDR3 is TGTGCCAGCAGCCCAGGACAGGGGGCGAATGGCTACACCTTC. Translating it yields CASSPGQGANGYTF.